Included here is one T cell receptor beta chain sequence, with context. Its antigen remains unknown. This sample is part of a study of T-cell memory formation after mild COVID-19. Study-level results: Among clones contracting day 15 to 85, CD4/CD8 was balanced, whereas later expanders leaned CD4+.

Trimming shortened V by 2 bases and J by 3 bases, and 11 bases separated the two germline ends. The CDR3 consists of 14 residues. MiXCR was run by TCRdb on the 5' RACE reads, yielding one entry per CDR3 protein. The sample has 280,000 or so distinct CDR3 sequences; more than 15% are singletons. This sequence was found in a man aged 18-30 years who had mild COVID-19 (a few samples of this study predate the infection). Cell type and time point are not known. The V gene is TRBV12-3 or TRBV12-4, the J gene TRBJ2-7; D call uncertain. Sequencing input: PBMCs or a T cell subset sorted from them (not recorded which). CDR3 residues: CASSLFGRSYEQYF. CDR3 nucleotide sequence: TGTGCCAGCAGTTTATTTGGGCGGAGCTACGAGCAGTACTTC.